Following are 8 T cell receptor beta chains from one sample sequenced in a study of cytomegalovirus exposure and HLA in healthy donors. The PCR had 60 Vbeta and 13 Jbeta primers. TCRdb's copy holds only in-frame clones and misses some; the assay was immunoSEQ multiplex PCR. The data hold under 20,000 clones, with around 80% observed a single time. Sequences were obtained from PBMCs. Source of these receptors: a human donor in good health.

The rearrangement joins TRBV11-2 to TRBJ2-1; 10 bases align to TRBD2. This CDR3 has 14 residues. The trim removed 2 bases at V and 8 bases at J, leaving 3 bases unmatched. The germline gives CDR1 SGHAT, CDR2 FQNNGV. In DNA, the CDR3 is TGTGCCAGCAGCTTACTAGCGGGAGTTGATGAGCAGTTCTTC. This codes for CASSLLAGVDEQFF.

This clone was detected only once. This sequence joins TRBV4-3 and TRBJ2-1; D perhaps matches TRBD2 (5 bases). The CDR3 sequence is 17 residues long. The V gene's germline CDR1 is LGHNA and CDR2 YSLEER. The V end was cut by 0 bases, the J end by 0 bases, with 12 bases between. The CDR3 DNA is TGCGCCAGCAGCCAAGATCGGGGTGAGAGCTCCTACAATGAGCAGTTCTTC. Its protein is CASSQDRGESSYNEQFF.

V and J are TRBV2 and TRBJ1-4; 10 bases map to TRBD1. CDR1 is SNHLY and CDR2 is FYNNEI in the germline V gene. V shed 8 bases, J shed 14 bases, and the junction held 14 bases outside the gene matches. The CDR3 is 14 residues long. CDR3: CASGDRGAFRGLFF. CDR3 bases: TGTGCCAGCGGGGACAGGGGCGCCTTTCGGGGGCTGTTTTTT.

The rearrangement links TRBV7-7 to TRBJ2-1; D unresolved. Germline V lookup: CDR1 SSHAT, CDR2 FNYEAQ (reference sequence). The CDR3 has 15 amino acids. Trimming shortened V by 1 base and J by 4 bases, and 11 bases separated the two germline ends. For the CDR3, the DNA is TGTGCCAGCAGCTTAGGAAATCCACTATACAATGAGCAGTTCTTC. Translating gives CASSLGNPLYNEQFF.

The rearrangement uses TRBV7-2 and TRBJ2-1; 7 bases line up with TRBD2. Germline V gene sequence: CDR1 SGHTA, CDR2 FQGNSA. Trimming removed 4 bases from V and 10 bases from J; junction bases left unmatched: 13. The CDR3 loop spans 15 amino acids. The DNA for the CDR3 is TGTGCCAGCAGCTCTAGAGGCCAGCGGGGTGGCGAGCAGTTCTTC. Translated, it gives CASSSRGQRGGEQFF. Complete variable domain (other parts from reference TRBV7-2 and TRBJ2-1): GAGVSQSPSNKVTEKGKDVELRCDPISGHTALYWYRQSLGQGLEFLIYFQGNSAPDKSGLPSDRFSAERTGGSVSTLTIQRTQQEDSAVYLCASSSRGQRGGEQFFGPGTRLTVL.

This clone was found a few times. The CDR3 coding sequence is TGCGCCAGCAGCACACAGGTTTCCCGCGGTCTGTTTTTT. This gives the protein CASSTQVSRGLFF. The chain recombines TRBV4-1 with TRBJ1-4; TRBD1 might be the D (5 bases). Germline V gene sequence: CDR1 MGHRA, CDR2 YSYEKL. Between the trimmed V and J ends, which lost 5 bases and 14 bases, there was a span of 18 bases. The CDR3 is 13 residues long.

The genes are TRBV2 and TRBJ2-5; 10 bases fit TRBD1. The J segment lost 1 base and the V segment lost 10 bases, leaving 9 bases of the junction unmatched. CDR1 is SNHLY, CDR2 FYNNEI, per germline. This CDR3 region has 15 residues. The chain's CDR3 is CATMGRDRGQETQYF. The CDR3 DNA reads TGTGCCACGATGGGTCGGGACAGGGGCCAAGAGACCCAGTACTTC.

The CDR3 is CATSRGRDFLNPPEQFF. CDR3 DNA sequence: TGTGCCACCAGCAGAGGCCGGGACTTTTTAAACCCTCCTGAGCAGTTCTTC. The gene calls are TRBV15 and TRBJ2-1; TRBD2 is a possible D gene (6 bases). The CDR3 has 17 residues. The V gene's germline CDR1 is LNHNV and CDR2 YYDKDF (reference sequence). Deletions cut 1 base from V and 9 bases from J, with 22 bases between.